These 4 T cell receptor beta chains came from one sample sequenced in a study of cytomegalovirus exposure and HLA in healthy donors. The PCR employed 60 Vbeta primers together with 13 Jbeta primers. Using immunoSEQ multiplex PCR, the repertoire was profiled, and TCRdb retains in-frame clones only, with some absent. The sample includes 77,000 or so clones, 80% to 90% of them seen just once. The sequenced material came from PBMCs. The receptors come from a man aged 70-80 years in good health and CMV-seropositive.

The V call is TRBV4-3, the J call TRBJ1-2; D gene unclear. CDR1 LGHNA and CDR2 YSLEER come from the germline V gene. V dropped 0 bases and J dropped 2 bases, with 10 bases sitting between them. This CDR3 comprises 15 residues. The CDR3 DNA follows: TGCGCCAGCAGCCAAGACCCCACTAGGAACTATGGCTACACCTTC. Encoded protein: CASSQDPTRNYGYTF.

The chain links TRBV7-9 to TRBJ2-7; D is ambiguous. This CDR3 comprises 12 residues. The V gene's germline CDR1 is SEHNR and CDR2 FQNEAQ (reference sequence). Between the trimmed V and J ends, which lost 5 bases and 7 bases, there was a span of 12 bases. CDR3 sequence reads: CASSQAIQEQYF. CDR3 sequence (DNA): TGTGCCAGCAGCCAAGCCATTCAAGAGCAGTACTTC.

The chain has TRBV5-1 and TRBJ2-3; 7 bases are shared with TRBD2. Germline trimming cut 3 bases from V and 1 base from J; bases unmatched to any gene: 5. The length of the CDR3 is 15 residues. Germline CDR1 SGHRS, CDR2 YFSETQ. This chain's CDR3 is CASSSGGLRTDTQYF. Here the CDR3 DNA reads TGCGCCAGCAGCTCGGGGGGACTTCGCACAGATACGCAGTATTTT.

The rearrangement uses TRBV9 and TRBJ2-7; 9 bases map to TRBD1. CDR3 length: 15 amino acids. The germline gives CDR1 SGDLS, CDR2 YYNGEE. V lost 3 bases and J lost 7; bases outside the gene matches: 11. CDR3 loop: CASSAGQGLSREQYF. The CDR3 DNA reads as TGTGCCAGCAGCGCAGGACAGGGGTTGAGCCGGGAGCAGTACTTC.